The present entry profiles one T cell receptor beta chain with its context. The antigen remains undetermined. Cells stained for CD3, CD4, CD8, CD45RA, CD27 and viability were sorted into four CD45RA/CD27 subsets. Both TRBC1 and TRBC2 were covered by a beta constant-region primer of two equimolar oligonucleotides. A 12-nucleotide UMI and the SP2 primer were added to the cDNA 3' end by oligonucleotide ligation. Each CDR3 protein is one row after TCRdb ran MiXCR on the UMI-ligation and nested PCR reads. The top ten clones hold around 0.14% of a sample with 130,000 to 150,000 distinct CDR3 sequences, 17% of them seen once. The entry originates in a study of naive and memory T cell subsets. Study-wide results and limits: A clonotype means one alpha or beta sequence, not an alpha/beta pair.

The CDR3 covers 16 residues. V gave up 3 bases and J gave up 7 bases; unmatched junction bases: 10. The germline gives CDR1 SEHNR, CDR2 FQNEAQ (reference sequence). This TCR came from a human donor in good health. Sequenced: naive CD4+ T cells from blood. The chain has TRBV7-9 and TRBJ2-1; TRBD1 matches 9 bases. CDR3 nucleotide sequence: TGTGCCAGCAGCTTTAGACCCGGGACAGGGTTAAATGAGCAGTTCTTC. Protein: CASSFRPGTGLNEQFF. Combining the CDR3 with reference TRBV7-9 and TRBJ2-1 gives the whole variable domain DTGVSQNPRHKITKRGQNVTFRCDPISEHNRLYWYRQTLGQGPEFLTYFQNEAQLEKSRLLSDRFSAERPKGSFSTLEIQRTEQGDSAMYLCASSFRPGTGLNEQFFGPGTRLTVL.